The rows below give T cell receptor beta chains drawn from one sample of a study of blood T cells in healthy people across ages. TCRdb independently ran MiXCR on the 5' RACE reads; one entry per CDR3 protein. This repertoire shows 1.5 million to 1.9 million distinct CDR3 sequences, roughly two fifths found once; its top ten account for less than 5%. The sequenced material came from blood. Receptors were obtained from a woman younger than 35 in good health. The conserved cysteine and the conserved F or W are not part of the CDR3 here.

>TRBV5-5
ASNSRGRGEETQY
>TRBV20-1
SARHRSGPSYNEQF
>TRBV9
ASSATGDNYNEQF
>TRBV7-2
ASSRQGYNEQF
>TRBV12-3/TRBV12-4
ASTRQGISNYGYT
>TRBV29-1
SAIGINEKLF
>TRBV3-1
ASSRHPSGQGEAF
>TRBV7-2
ASQVAASSTDTQY
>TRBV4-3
ASSQNRDQPQH
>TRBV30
AWSVVDTQY
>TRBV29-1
STQREVGVEQY
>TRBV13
ASSVWGGAEQF
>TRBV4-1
ASSPQGLAEKLF
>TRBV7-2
ASGLYRGTEAF
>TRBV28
ASSPGQGKGNYEQY
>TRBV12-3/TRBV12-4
ASSLVGSGANVPT
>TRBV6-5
ASTRGNEQY
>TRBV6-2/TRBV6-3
AGSTSTDTQY
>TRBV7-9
ASRPDGAGSLNTEAF
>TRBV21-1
ASNNFGREGSYNEQF
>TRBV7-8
ASSLSRANNEQY
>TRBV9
ASSVDGTGSDTQY
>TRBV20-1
SARSGSQTPLH
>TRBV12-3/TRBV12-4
ASKFGEGRGTGELF
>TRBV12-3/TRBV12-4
ASSLSRSEAF